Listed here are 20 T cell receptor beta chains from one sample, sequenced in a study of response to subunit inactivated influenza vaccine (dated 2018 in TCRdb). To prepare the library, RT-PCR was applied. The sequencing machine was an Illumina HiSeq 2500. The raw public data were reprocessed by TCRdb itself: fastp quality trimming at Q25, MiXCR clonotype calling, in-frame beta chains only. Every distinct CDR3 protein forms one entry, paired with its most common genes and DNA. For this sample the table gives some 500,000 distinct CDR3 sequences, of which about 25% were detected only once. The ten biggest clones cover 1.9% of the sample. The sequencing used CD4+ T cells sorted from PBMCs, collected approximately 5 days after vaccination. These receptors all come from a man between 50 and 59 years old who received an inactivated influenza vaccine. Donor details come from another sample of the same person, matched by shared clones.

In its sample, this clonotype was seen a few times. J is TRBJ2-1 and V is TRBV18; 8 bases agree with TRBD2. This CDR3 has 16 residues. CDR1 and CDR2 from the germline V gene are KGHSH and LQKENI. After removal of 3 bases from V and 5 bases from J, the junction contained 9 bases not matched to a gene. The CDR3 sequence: CASSPPGLGSDNEQFF. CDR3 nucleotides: TGTGCCAGCTCACCGCCGGGACTAGGGAGCGACAATGAGCAGTTCTTC.

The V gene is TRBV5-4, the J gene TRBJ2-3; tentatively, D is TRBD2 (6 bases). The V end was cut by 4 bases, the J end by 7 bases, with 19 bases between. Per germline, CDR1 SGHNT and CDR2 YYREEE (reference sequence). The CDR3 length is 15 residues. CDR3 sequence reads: CASSLGLDAGNTQYF. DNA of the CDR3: TGTGCCAGCAGCCTGGGACTTGATGCGGGGAATACGCAGTATTTT. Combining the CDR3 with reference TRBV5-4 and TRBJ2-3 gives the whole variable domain ETGVTQSPTHLIKTRGQQVTLRCSSQSGHNTVSWYQQALGQGPQFIFQYYREEENGRGNFPPRFSGLQFPNYSSELNVNALELDDSALYLCASSLGLDAGNTQYFGPGTRLTVL.

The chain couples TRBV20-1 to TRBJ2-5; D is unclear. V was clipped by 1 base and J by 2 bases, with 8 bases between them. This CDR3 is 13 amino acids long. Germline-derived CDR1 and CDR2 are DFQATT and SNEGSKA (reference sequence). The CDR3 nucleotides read TGCAGTGCTAGAGTCAAGACACAAGAGACCCAGTACTTC. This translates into CSARVKTQETQYF.

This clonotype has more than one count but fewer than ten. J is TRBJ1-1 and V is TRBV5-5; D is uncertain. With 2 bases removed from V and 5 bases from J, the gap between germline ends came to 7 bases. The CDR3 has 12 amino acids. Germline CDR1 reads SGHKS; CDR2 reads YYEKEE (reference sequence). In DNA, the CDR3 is TGTGCCAGCAGCTTCCGGCAGACTGAAGCTTTCTTT. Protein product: CASSFRQTEAFF. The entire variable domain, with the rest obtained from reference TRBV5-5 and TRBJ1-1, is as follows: DAGVTQSPTHLIKTRGQQVTLRCSPISGHKSVSWYQQVLGQGPQFIFQYYEKEERGRGNFPDRFSARQFPNYSSELNVNALLLGDSALYLCASSFRQTEAFFGQGTRLTVV.

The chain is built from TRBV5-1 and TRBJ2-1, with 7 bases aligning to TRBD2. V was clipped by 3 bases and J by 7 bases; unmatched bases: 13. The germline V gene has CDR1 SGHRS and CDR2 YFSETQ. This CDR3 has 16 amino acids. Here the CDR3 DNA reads TGCGCCAGCAGCTCAATGACTAGTAGGGAGGGAAATGAGCAGTTCTTC. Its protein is CASSSMTSREGNEQFF. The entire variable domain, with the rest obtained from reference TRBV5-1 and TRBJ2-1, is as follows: KAGVTQTPRYLIKTRGQQVTLSCSPISGHRSVSWYQQTPGQGLQFLFEYFSETQRNKGNFPGRFSGRQFSNSRSEMNVSTLELGDSALYLCASSSMTSREGNEQFFGPGTRLTVL.

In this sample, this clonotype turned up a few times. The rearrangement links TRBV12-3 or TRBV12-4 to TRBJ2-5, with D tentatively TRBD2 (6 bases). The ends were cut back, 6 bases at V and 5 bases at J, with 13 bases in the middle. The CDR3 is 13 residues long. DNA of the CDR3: TGTGCCAGCAGCAGCGGAGGGATTGAGACCCAGTACTTC. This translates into CASSSGGIETQYF.

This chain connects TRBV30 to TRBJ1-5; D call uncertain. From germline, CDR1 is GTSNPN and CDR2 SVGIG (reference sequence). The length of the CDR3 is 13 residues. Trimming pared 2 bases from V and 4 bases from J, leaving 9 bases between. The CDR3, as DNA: TGTGCCTGGAGTAGTGGGGTGAATCAGCCCCAGCATTTT. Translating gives CAWSSGVNQPQHF.

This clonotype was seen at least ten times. This CDR3 reads CATSDGPFNEQFF. The CDR3 region has the DNA TGTGCCACCAGTGATGGACCTTTCAATGAGCAGTTCTTC. The chain combines TRBV24-1 with TRBJ2-1, with no clear D. This CDR3 contains 13 residues. Germline-derived CDR1 and CDR2 are KGHDR and SFDVKD. Trimming left V 3 bases short and J 6 bases short, with 8 bases between.

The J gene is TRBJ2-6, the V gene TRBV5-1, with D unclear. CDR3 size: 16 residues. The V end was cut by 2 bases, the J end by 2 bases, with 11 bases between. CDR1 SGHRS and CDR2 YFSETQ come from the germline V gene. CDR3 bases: TGCGCCAGCAGCTTCCCTTCTAGTCCTGGGGCCAACGTCCTGACTTTC. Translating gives CASSFPSSPGANVLTF.

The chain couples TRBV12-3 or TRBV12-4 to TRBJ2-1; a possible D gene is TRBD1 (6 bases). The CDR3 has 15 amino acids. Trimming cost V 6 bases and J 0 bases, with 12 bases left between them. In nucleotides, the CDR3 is TGTGCCAGCAGGACCCAGGGGTCCTCCTACAATGAGCAGTTCTTC. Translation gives CASRTQGSSYNEQFF.

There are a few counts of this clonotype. The CDR3 spells CASSLAGGGSTEAFF. As DNA, the CDR3 is TGTGCCAGCAGCTTAGCAGGGGGAGGGTCCACTGAAGCTTTCTTT. The chain joins TRBV7-9 to TRBJ1-1, with D perhaps matching TRBD1 (6 bases). The length of the CDR3 is 15 residues. CDR1 SEHNR and CDR2 FQNEAQ come from the germline V gene (reference sequence). Trimming stripped 0 bases from V and 4 bases from J, with 12 bases between.

The CDR3 DNA follows: TGTGCCAGCAACGGACAGCACTCCTACGAGCAGTACTTC. Its protein product is CASNGQHSYEQYF. The chain combines TRBV6-2 or TRBV6-3 with TRBJ2-7; weak D call: TRBD1 (6 bases). Trimming took off 7 bases at V and 0 bases at J, with 10 bases between the two ends. The CDR3 totals 13 residues. Per the germline V gene, CDR1 is MNHEY and CDR2 is SVGEGT.

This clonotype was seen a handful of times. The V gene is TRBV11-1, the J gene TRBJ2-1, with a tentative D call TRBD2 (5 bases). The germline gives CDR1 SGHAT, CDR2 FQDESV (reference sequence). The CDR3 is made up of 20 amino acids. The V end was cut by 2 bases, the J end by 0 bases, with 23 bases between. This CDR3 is CASSLKVGGLFISSYNEQFF. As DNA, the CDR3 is TGTGCCAGCAGCTTAAAAGTAGGAGGCCTTTTCATTAGCTCCTACAATGAGCAGTTCTTC. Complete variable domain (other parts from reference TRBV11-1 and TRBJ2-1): EAEVAQSPRYKITEKSQAVAFWCDPISGHATLYWYRQILGQGPELLVQFQDESVVDDSQLPKDRFSAERLKGVDSTLKIQPAELGDSAMYLCASSLKVGGLFISSYNEQFFGPGTRLTVL.

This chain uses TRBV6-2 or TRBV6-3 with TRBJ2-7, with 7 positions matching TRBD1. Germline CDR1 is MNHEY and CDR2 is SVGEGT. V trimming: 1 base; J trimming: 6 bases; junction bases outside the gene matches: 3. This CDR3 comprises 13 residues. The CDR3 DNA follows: TGTGCCAGCAGTTACTTCAACAGGGGCGAGCAGTACTTC. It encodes CASSYFNRGEQYF.

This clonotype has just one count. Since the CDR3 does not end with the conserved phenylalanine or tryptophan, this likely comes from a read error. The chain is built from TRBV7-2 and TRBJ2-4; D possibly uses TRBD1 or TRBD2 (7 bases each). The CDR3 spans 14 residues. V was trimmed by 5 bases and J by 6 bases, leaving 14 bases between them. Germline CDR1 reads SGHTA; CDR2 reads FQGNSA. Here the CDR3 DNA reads TGTGCCAGCAGCCCCCAGGGGGGGGGAAACATTCAGTACGTC. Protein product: CASSPQGGGNIQYV.

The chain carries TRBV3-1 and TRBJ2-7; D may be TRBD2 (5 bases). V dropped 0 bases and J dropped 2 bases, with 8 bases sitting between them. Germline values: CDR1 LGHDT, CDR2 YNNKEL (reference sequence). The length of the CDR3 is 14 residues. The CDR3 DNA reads TGTGCCAGCAGCCAAGAGGGAGCCCCCTACGAGCAGTACTTC. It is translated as CASSQEGAPYEQYF.

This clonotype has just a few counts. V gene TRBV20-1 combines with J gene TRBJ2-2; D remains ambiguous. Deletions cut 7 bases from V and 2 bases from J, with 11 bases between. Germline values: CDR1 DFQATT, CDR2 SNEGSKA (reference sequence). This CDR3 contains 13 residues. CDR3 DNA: TGCAGTGTCCGGCATGATAACACCGGGGAGCTGTTTTTT. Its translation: CSVRHDNTGELFF.

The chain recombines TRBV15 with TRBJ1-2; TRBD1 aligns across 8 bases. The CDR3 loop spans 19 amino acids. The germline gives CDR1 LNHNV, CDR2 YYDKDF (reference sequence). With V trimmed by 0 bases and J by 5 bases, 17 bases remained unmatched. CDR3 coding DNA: TGTGCCACCAGCAGAGATACGGCGGACAGGGAATTTCACCCTTATGGCTACACCTTC. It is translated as CATSRDTADREFHPYGYTF.

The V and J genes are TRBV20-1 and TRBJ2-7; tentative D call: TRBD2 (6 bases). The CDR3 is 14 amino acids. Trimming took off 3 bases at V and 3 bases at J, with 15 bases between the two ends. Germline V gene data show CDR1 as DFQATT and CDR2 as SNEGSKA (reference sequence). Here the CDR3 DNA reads TGCAGTGCTAGGGTACCGGGACTCGACTACGAGCAGTACTTC. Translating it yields CSARVPGLDYEQYF.

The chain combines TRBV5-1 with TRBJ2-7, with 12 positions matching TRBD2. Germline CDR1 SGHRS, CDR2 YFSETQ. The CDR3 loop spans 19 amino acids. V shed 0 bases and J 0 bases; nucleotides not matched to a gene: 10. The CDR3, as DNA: TGCGCCAGCAGCTTGGCCCGGCTAGCGGGGGGGGCGAGCTCCTACGAGCAGTACTTC. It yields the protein CASSLARLAGGASSYEQYF.